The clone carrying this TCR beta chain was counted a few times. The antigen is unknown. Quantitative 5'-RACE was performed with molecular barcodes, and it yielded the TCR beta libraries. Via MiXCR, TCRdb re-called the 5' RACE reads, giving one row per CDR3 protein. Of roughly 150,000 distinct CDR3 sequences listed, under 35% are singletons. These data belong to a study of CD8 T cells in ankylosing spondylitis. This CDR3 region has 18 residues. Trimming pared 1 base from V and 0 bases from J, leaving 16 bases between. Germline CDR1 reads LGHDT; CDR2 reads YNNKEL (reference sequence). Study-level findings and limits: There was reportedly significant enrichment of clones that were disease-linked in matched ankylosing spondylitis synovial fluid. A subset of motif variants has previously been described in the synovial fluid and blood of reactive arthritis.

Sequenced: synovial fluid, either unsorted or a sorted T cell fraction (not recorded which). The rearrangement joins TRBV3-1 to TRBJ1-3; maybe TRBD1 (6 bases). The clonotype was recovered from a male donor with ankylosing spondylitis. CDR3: CASSQGGVGGFSGNTIYF. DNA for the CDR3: TGTGCCAGCAGCCAAGGGGGCGTTGGGGGCTTCTCTGGAAACACCATATATTTT.